Below, one T cell receptor (beta chain) is given with its context. This clonotype was counted only a few times. Its antigen specificity is not known. Base quality data are lacking; no much larger clone is found one base away. At the junction V is shortened by 5 bases and J by 5 bases, with 22 bases in between. The CDR3, cysteine through phenylalanine, is 16 amino acids long. Only the CDR3 DNA is retained, 48 bases long and in frame from the first base. CDR1 MNHEY and CDR2 SMNVEV are derived from the germline V gene (reference sequence). These data belong to a study of T-cell reconstitution after alpha-beta-depleted transplantation in children listed by TCRdb under 2016. The study in broad terms: Using TCR repertoire profiling, the study followed T-cell immune reconstitution in a quantitative way in children after TCRalphabeta/CD19-depleted allogeneic hematopoietic cell transplantation.

Points the paper makes about the study in general: About two months after transplant, the apparently early recovery of alphabetaT-cell counts reportedly depended on just several hundred clones that had expanded rapidly and came from non-depleted graft cells. Over subsequent months, a decline in hyperexpanded clone frequencies was noted, and after one year, T-cell counts and TCRbeta diversity were mostly ascribed to newly produced T cells. The high TCRbeta diversity at day 60 in some patients was ascribed to recipient T cells and intrathymic progenitors that had survived conditioning.

The treatment or condition tag for this specimen amounts to: allogeneic hematopoietic cell transplantation with graft depleted of TCRalphabeta T cells and CD19 B cells. The transplant recipients were children given TCRalphabeta/CD19-depleted allogeneic hematopoietic cell grafts. The library was produced with PCR. The sequencer listed for this sample is Illumina HiSeq 2500. Molecular barcoding was employed in the preparation of TCR libraries, with unique molecular identifiers being used to normalize TCRbeta repertoire quantification. TCRdb reprocessed the public reads (quality trimming at Q25 with fastp, clone calling with MiXCR) and kept in-frame beta chains. Records with the same CDR3 protein are collapsed into one entry carrying the most frequent genes and DNA. The sample has around 490,000 distinct CDR3 sequences on record, roughly 11% of them singletons. The ten largest make up about 15% of the sample.

The sequence was collected from a female patient younger than 10 who had a stem cell transplant for aplastic anemia, so the T cells may come from the graft donor. The rearranged chain carries TRBV27 and TRBJ2-7; the best D guess is TRBD1, with 5 bases matching. Specimen: PBMCs, mostly from graft donor cells, collected 180 days after TCRalphabeta/CD19-depleted stem cell transplant. The base sequence is TGTGCCAGCAGTCCCTTCAGTTCGGACCAGGGTCACGAGCAGTACTTC. Its coded protein is CASSPFSSDQGHEQYF.